A selection of T cell receptor beta chains follows, all from one sample in a study of CD8 T cell repertoires and HIV-1 epitope variants. The antigens of these receptors remain unknown. Assay: immunoSEQ multiplex PCR; the TCRdb copy retains only in-frame clones and omits some. The sample gives about 5,600 clones, roughly 66% of which show up once; 35% to 50% is in the top ten. The sequencing sample was made of cultured CD8+ T cells derived from PBMCs. These receptors all come from a male donor with HIV. CDR3s include the opening cysteine and the closing phenylalanine or tryptophan. D genes are given only for firm matches. For some rows the clone size is stated as once, few or many, or as a class when expanded; others skip it.

j_call: TRBJ2-2
v_call: TRBV11-3
clone_size: .
d_call: .
cdr3_nt: TGTGCCAGCAGCTTAACTAACACAGCGACCGGGGAGCTGTTTTTT
cdr3_aa: CASSLTNTATGELFF

j_call: TRBJ2-7
v_call: TRBV9
clone_size: few
d_call: .
cdr3_nt: TGTGCCAGCAGCGTAGATCCCTCTAGTTGGTCCGAGCAGTACTTC
cdr3_aa: CASSVDPSSWSEQYF

j_call: TRBJ2-3
v_call: TRBV4-3
clone_size: .
d_call: TRBD1
cdr3_nt: TGCGCCAGCAGCCAAGAGATACCCGGGACAGGAAACCCAGATACGCAGTATTTT
cdr3_aa: CASSQEIPGTGNPDTQYF

j_call: TRBJ1-1
v_call: TRBV6-5
clone_size: .
d_call: .
cdr3_nt: TGTGCCAGCAGTCCACCTGGACGGAACACTGAAGCTTTCTTT
cdr3_aa: CASSPPGRNTEAFF

j_call: TRBJ2-1
v_call: TRBV28
clone_size: .
d_call: .
cdr3_nt: TGTGCCAGCAGTCCAGGCGGTGAGCAGTTCTTC
cdr3_aa: CASSPGGEQFF

j_call: TRBJ1-1
v_call: TRBV19
clone_size: .
d_call: .
cdr3_nt: TGTGCCAGTAGTCGCGGGACTAGGAGGGGAAGTACTGAAGCTTTCTTT
cdr3_aa: CASSRGTRRGSTEAFF

j_call: TRBJ1-4
v_call: TRBV15
clone_size: .
d_call: .
cdr3_nt: TGTGCCACCAGCATCGGACCTAATGAAAAACTGTTTTTT
cdr3_aa: CATSIGPNEKLFF

j_call: TRBJ2-2
v_call: TRBV6-6
clone_size: .
d_call: .
cdr3_nt: TGTGCCAGCAGCAGTTCCGGGGAGCTGTTTTTT
cdr3_aa: CASSSSGELFF

j_call: TRBJ1-1
v_call: TRBV19
clone_size: few
d_call: .
cdr3_nt: TGTGCCAGTAGTATGTTCGTCGGTGGGACTGAGGCTTTCTTT
cdr3_aa: CASSMFVGGTEAFF

j_call: TRBJ1-5
v_call: TRBV28
clone_size: .
d_call: .
cdr3_nt: TGTGCCAGCAGTCACCCTTTCAGACGCAATCAGCCCCAGCATTTT
cdr3_aa: CASSHPFRRNQPQHF

j_call: TRBJ2-5
v_call: TRBV6-9
clone_size: .
d_call: TRBD1
cdr3_nt: TGTGCCAGCAGTAATACAGGGGGGCGAGAGACCCAGTACTTC
cdr3_aa: CASSNTGGRETQYF

j_call: TRBJ2-7
v_call: TRBV2
clone_size: .
d_call: TRBD1
cdr3_nt: TGTGCCAGCAGTGAAGCCGGACAGGGGGGCGAGCAGTACTTC
cdr3_aa: CASSEAGQGGEQYF

j_call: TRBJ2-5
v_call: TRBV4-1
clone_size: .
d_call: .
cdr3_nt: TGCGCCAGCAGCCAAGGACCCCAGGGGCGCCTAAAAGAGACCCAGTACTTC
cdr3_aa: CASSQGPQGRLKETQYF

j_call: TRBJ1-1
v_call: TRBV7-2
clone_size: .
d_call: TRBD1
cdr3_nt: TGTGCCAGCAGCTTAGAGTACAGGGGGCTAATGAACACTGAAGCTTTCTTT
cdr3_aa: CASSLEYRGLMNTEAFF

j_call: TRBJ2-7
v_call: TRBV28
clone_size: .
d_call: TRBD1
cdr3_nt: TGTGCCAGTAGTGAGGGGACAGAAGAATACGAGCAGTACTTC
cdr3_aa: CASSEGTEEYEQYF

j_call: TRBJ2-3
v_call: TRBV11-2
clone_size: .
d_call: TRBD1
cdr3_nt: TGTGCCAGCAGCCCGGGACAGGGGTCGACAGATACGCAGTATTTT
cdr3_aa: CASSPGQGSTDTQYF

j_call: TRBJ2-3
v_call: TRBV5-1
clone_size: .
d_call: .
cdr3_nt: TGCGCCAGCAGCTTTGATAAGACCACAGATACGCAGTATTTT
cdr3_aa: CASSFDKTTDTQYF

j_call: TRBJ1-2
v_call: TRBV5-1
clone_size: .
d_call: TRBD1
cdr3_nt: TGCGCCAGCAGCGGGGACAGTCGTAGCTATGGCTACACCTTC
cdr3_aa: CASSGDSRSYGYTF

j_call: TRBJ1-4
v_call: TRBV28
clone_size: .
d_call: .
cdr3_nt: TGTGCCAGCAGTTGGGAATCTAATGAAAAACTGTTTTTT
cdr3_aa: CASSWESNEKLFF

j_call: TRBJ1-5
v_call: TRBV21-1
clone_size: .
d_call: .
cdr3_nt: TGTGCCGCTTATCCGCCTTATAGCAATCAGCCCCAGCATTTT
cdr3_aa: CAAYPPYSNQPQHF

j_call: TRBJ2-7
v_call: TRBV7-8
clone_size: .
d_call: .
cdr3_nt: TGTGCCAGCAGCTCCCCTTGGGAGCGGAACTCCTACGAGCAGTACTTC
cdr3_aa: CASSSPWERNSYEQYF

j_call: TRBJ1-3
v_call: TRBV7-2
clone_size: .
d_call: .
cdr3_nt: TGTGCCAGCAGCTTATGGGGATCCGGAAACACCATATATTTT
cdr3_aa: CASSLWGSGNTIYF

j_call: TRBJ2-7
v_call: TRBV7-8
clone_size: .
d_call: .
cdr3_nt: TGTGCCAGCAGCTCCGGGACGGGGGACGAGCAGTACTTC
cdr3_aa: CASSSGTGDEQYF

j_call: TRBJ2-3
v_call: TRBV7-9
clone_size: .
d_call: .
cdr3_nt: TGTGCCAGCAGTCGGGAGCTCACAGATACGCAGTATTTT
cdr3_aa: CASSRELTDTQYF

j_call: TRBJ2-2
v_call: TRBV5-1
clone_size: few
d_call: TRBD2
cdr3_nt: TGCGCCAGCAGCTTAATAGCGGGAGGGTCCACCGGGGAGCTGTTTTTT
cdr3_aa: CASSLIAGGSTGELFF

j_call: TRBJ1-4
v_call: TRBV15
clone_size: .
d_call: .
cdr3_nt: TGTGCCACCAGCGGAACGGGTACTAATGAAAAACTGTTTTTT
cdr3_aa: CATSGTGTNEKLFF

j_call: TRBJ2-2
v_call: TRBV5-4
clone_size: few
d_call: .
cdr3_nt: TGTGCCAGCAGCCCCCGCCTGGCCGGGGAGCTGTTTTTT
cdr3_aa: CASSPRLAGELFF

j_call: TRBJ1-1
v_call: TRBV27
clone_size: .
d_call: .
cdr3_nt: TGTGCCAGCAGTCCACCCCACAGGGAAAGAAACACTGAAGCTTTCTTT
cdr3_aa: CASSPPHRERNTEAFF

j_call: TRBJ1-6
v_call: TRBV4-3
clone_size: .
d_call: TRBD1
cdr3_nt: TGCGCCAGCAGCCAAGATCGGACAGGGTATGATTCACCCCTCCACTTT
cdr3_aa: CASSQDRTGYDSPLHF

j_call: TRBJ2-2
v_call: TRBV7-8
clone_size: .
d_call: TRBD2
cdr3_nt: TGTGCCAGCAGCTTAGTGCCGACTTTGCTAGCGGGAATCGGCACCGGGGAGCTGTTTTTT
cdr3_aa: CASSLVPTLLAGIGTGELFF

j_call: TRBJ2-7
v_call: TRBV7-9
clone_size: few
d_call: TRBD1
cdr3_nt: TGTGCCAGCAGCTTGGGACAGTACCTTCGTGAGCAGTACTTC
cdr3_aa: CASSLGQYLREQYF

j_call: TRBJ2-7
v_call: TRBV6-5
clone_size: few
d_call: .
cdr3_nt: TGTGCCAGCAGTGTAGGGGCGGGTTTCTACGAGCAGTACTTC
cdr3_aa: CASSVGAGFYEQYF

j_call: TRBJ1-4
v_call: TRBV11-2
clone_size: .
d_call: .
cdr3_nt: TGTGCCAGCAGCTTAGGCTACCTAGGTGAAAAACTGTTTTTT
cdr3_aa: CASSLGYLGEKLFF

j_call: TRBJ2-1
v_call: TRBV9
clone_size: few
d_call: TRBD1
cdr3_nt: TGTGCCAGCAGCGTAAGGACAGGGGATGAGCAGTTCTTC
cdr3_aa: CASSVRTGDEQFF

j_call: TRBJ2-5
v_call: TRBV6-5
clone_size: few
d_call: .
cdr3_nt: TGTGCCAGCAGTTACGGAGACAGCCTTGGGGAGACCCAGTACTTC
cdr3_aa: CASSYGDSLGETQYF

j_call: TRBJ2-2
v_call: TRBV7-8
clone_size: .
d_call: TRBD1
cdr3_nt: TGTGCCAGCAGTTGGCCGGGACAGGGGGAAGACACCGGGGAGCTGTTTTTT
cdr3_aa: CASSWPGQGEDTGELFF

j_call: TRBJ2-1
v_call: TRBV29-1
clone_size: .
d_call: .
cdr3_nt: TGCAGCGTTGATGGTGGGACCGGTGGGGGTGAGCAGTTCTTC
cdr3_aa: CSVDGGTGGGEQFF

j_call: TRBJ1-1
v_call: TRBV7-6
clone_size: .
d_call: .
cdr3_nt: TGTGCCAGCAGCATCGAGCCGAACACTGAAGCTTTCTTT
cdr3_aa: CASSIEPNTEAFF

j_call: TRBJ2-1
v_call: TRBV28
clone_size: .
d_call: TRBD1
cdr3_nt: TGTGCCAGCAGTTTATCACAGGGGATATCCTACAATGAGCAGTTCTTC
cdr3_aa: CASSLSQGISYNEQFF

j_call: TRBJ1-3
v_call: TRBV10-2
clone_size: .
d_call: .
cdr3_nt: TGCGCCAGCATTCACGGGACACGAATTATAACGAGCTCTGGAAACACCATATATTTT
cdr3_aa: CASIHGTRIITSSGNTIYF